This TCR beta chain derives from a study of CD8 T cells in ankylosing spondylitis. Findings and caveats of the study: What seemed typical of ankylosing spondylitis blood was a TCR beta motif built from about 8 highly homologous variants. Clones that were linked to disease were CD8+ and were relatively rare in peripheral blood. Previously reported in reactive arthritis synovial fluid and blood were some of the motif variants.

Concerning this clonotype itself: Its specificity is not known.

Each TCR beta library was made by quantitative 5'-RACE that incorporated molecular barcodes. MiXCR, run by TCRdb on the 5' RACE reads, gives a single entry per CDR3 protein. The sample lists about 140,000 distinct CDR3 sequences, roughly 6.6% seen once, with 9.5% to 15% in the top ten. Trimming cost V 3 bases and J 2 bases, with 7 bases left between them. This CDR3 has 14 residues. In germline, CDR1 is SGHNT, CDR2 YENEEA. The rearrangement joins TRBV11-3 to TRBJ2-2, with D possibly matching TRBD2 (6 bases). Source material: blood, either unsorted or a sorted T cell fraction (not recorded which). This sequence originates from a female donor with ankylosing spondylitis or in good health (not recorded which). CDR3 in DNA: TGTGCCAGCAGCTTTACTAGCAACACCGGGGAGCTGTTTTTT. It translates to CASSFTSNTGELFF.